This T cell receptor (beta chain) was retrieved from a study of T cells in Graves' hyperthyroidism and ophthalmopathy. From RNA transcripts, TCR beta CDR3 regions were amplified. The TCR CDR3 was amplified in a first-round RT-PCR using the HTBI primer set. MiXCR, run by TCRdb on the multiplex PCR reads, gives a single entry per CDR3 protein. The sample shows about 720,000 distinct CDR3 sequences, about 17% of them seen only once. In patients aged 18 to 65, hyperthyroidism was newly diagnosed, with duration under 2 months. Diagnoses used clinical symptoms, serum thyroxine and TRAb, thyroid ultrasound and orbital computed tomography. This clonotype has only a few counts. Germline V lookup: CDR1 MNHNS, CDR2 SASEGT. The CDR3 totals 16 residues. The junction had 9 bases not matched to a gene; V was cut back by 5 bases and J by 7 bases.

Material: blood. This rearrangement joins TRBV6-1 to TRBJ2-1, with TRBD2 matching over 12 bases. This clonotype was sampled from a man in his late teens or twenties with Graves' hyperthyroidism. The CDR3 DNA reads as TGTGCCAGCAGTTCGCTAGCGGGGGGGTATTATAATGAGCAGTTCTTC. Translated, it gives CASSSLAGGYYNEQFF.